The 32 T cell receptor beta chains below all came from one sample that was sequenced in a study of OX40 agonist ivuxolimab in advanced cancers. Generated by immunoSEQ multiplex PCR, the TCRdb table keeps only in-frame clones and is missing some. The table has 50,000 to 55,000 clones, 85% to 90% seen once; the top ten hold under 2%. Source: CD4+ or CD8+ T cells sorted from blood, taken in a trial of the OX40 agonist ivuxolimab. Receptors originate from an adult with an advanced solid tumor such as melanoma, head and neck, liver or kidney cancer.

This clone was counted a few times. The rearrangement links TRBV7-2 to TRBJ1-6, with unresolved D. CDR1 is SGHTA, CDR2 FQGNSA, per germline. This CDR3 contains 12 residues. V lost 3 bases and J 7 bases, leaving 4 bases between the germline ends. Written as DNA, the CDR3 is TGTGCCAGCAGCTTGACCAATTCACCCCTCCACTTT. Amino acids: CASSLTNSPLHF.

The genes are TRBV5-5 and TRBJ1-2, with unresolved D. The CDR3 is made up of 13 amino acids. The V gene's germline CDR1 is SGHKS and CDR2 YYEKEE (reference sequence). V was cut by 0 bases and J by 4 bases, with 7 bases left in between. CDR3 DNA: TGTGCCAGCAGCTTGGGAGTTGTCTATGGCTACACCTTC. Protein product: CASSLGVVYGYTF.

This clone appeared once. The DNA of the CDR3 is TGTGCCAGCAGTCGCCTAGGGGCCCTCAATCAGCCCCAGCATTTT. Translated: CASSRLGALNQPQHF. The rearrangement links TRBV5-4 to TRBJ1-5, with D maybe TRBD1 (5 bases). The germline V and J ends were trimmed by 5 bases and 3 bases, with 15 bases remaining between them. CDR3 size: 15 residues. Germline assignment: CDR1 SGHNT and CDR2 YYREEE (reference sequence).

The chain links TRBV12-5 to TRBJ2-1; maybe TRBD1 (6 bases). Germline loops: CDR1 LGHNT, CDR2 FRNRAP. This CDR3 contains 13 residues. Trimming stripped 5 bases from V and 4 bases from J, with 9 bases between. The CDR3, as DNA: TGTGCTAGTGGTACGGACAGTTACAATGAGCAGTTCTTC. Its translation is CASGTDSYNEQFF.

The chain has TRBV7-2 and TRBJ2-1, with D possibly being TRBD2 (5 bases). Between the trimmed V and J ends, which lost 4 bases and 7 bases, there was a span of 17 bases. This CDR3 has 15 amino acids. In germline, CDR1 is SGHTA, CDR2 FQGNSA. The CDR3 reads CASSSTRGEWNEQFF. CDR3 nucleotide sequence: TGTGCCAGCAGCTCGACTCGGGGAGAGTGGAATGAGCAGTTCTTC.

The chain couples TRBV29-1 to TRBJ2-1, with TRBD2 matching over 8 bases. CDR1 SQVTM and CDR2 ANQGSEA come from the germline V gene. CDR3 length: 12 residues. This CDR3 is CPPRGGAHEQFF. The CDR3 region has the DNA TGCCCCCCCCGGGGGGGGGCCCATGAGCAGTTCTTC.

The CDR3 DNA sequence: TGTGCCAGTCTAGATGGGGGGGCCGGCGGGGAGCTGTTTTTT. It codes for CASLDGGAGGELFF. The chain has TRBV19 and TRBJ2-2; weak D call: TRBD2 (7 bases). V was clipped by 8 bases and J by 7 bases, with 17 bases between them. CDR1 and CDR2 from the germline V gene are LNHDA and SQIVND (reference sequence). The CDR3 sequence is 14 residues long.

J is TRBJ2-7 and V is TRBV5-6, with 8 bases fitting TRBD1. The CDR3 consists of 13 residues. Germline CDR1 SGHDT, CDR2 YYEEEE. After removal of 4 bases from V and 9 bases from J, the junction contained 9 bases not matched to a gene. The CDR3 DNA is TGTGCCAGCAGCATTAGGACAGGGCTTGGGCAGTACTTC. Its translation is CASSIRTGLGQYF.

The chain combines TRBV2 with TRBJ1-1, with 7 bases fitting TRBD1. This CDR3 spans 13 amino acids. CDR1 and CDR2 from the germline V gene are SNHLY and FYNNEI. V dropped 10 bases and J dropped 4; count of bases not matched to a gene: 9. The chain's CDR3 is CANSHRGVTEAFF. CDR3 DNA: TGTGCCAACAGCCACAGGGGCGTCACTGAAGCTTTCTTT.

This rearrangement joins TRBV21-1 to TRBJ1-5; TRBD1, the table's D call, was not compared with the DNA. TRBV21-1 is a documented pseudogene. The CDR3 contains 13 residues. The CDR3 DNA sequence: TGTGCCCGGACAGACCTACAGGATCAGCCCCAGCATTTT. This sequence encodes CARTDLQDQPQHF.

The sample holds one count of this clone. V is TRBV9 and J is TRBJ2-7; maybe TRBD2 (7 bases). V lost 2 bases and J 1 base, leaving 10 bases between the germline ends. The germline gives CDR1 SGDLS, CDR2 YYNGEE. This CDR3 is 14 amino acids long. The CDR3 DNA follows: TGTGCCAGCAGCGTGGAGGGGGGGTCCTACGAGCAGTACTTC. This sequence encodes CASSVEGGSYEQYF.

A single count supports this clone. V is TRBV7-2 and J is TRBJ2-6; D is perhaps TRBD2 (5 bases). CDR3 length: 16 amino acids. V was trimmed by 5 bases and J by 0 bases, leaving 11 bases between them. Germline V gives CDR1 SGHTA, CDR2 FQGNSA. The DNA of the CDR3 is TGTGCCAGCAGCCCCCTCGCGGGCTCTGGGGCCAACGTCCTGACTTTC. It encodes CASSPLAGSGANVLTF.

The rearrangement joins TRBV4-2 to TRBJ2-2, with 9 nucleotides matching TRBD2. CDR3 length equals 16 residues. The germline gives CDR1 LGHNA, CDR2 YNFKEQ. The V and J ends lost 4 bases and 6 bases, in that order; junction bases with no gene match: 9. The CDR3 DNA follows: TGTGCCAGCAGCCGTGGCGGGGGGGCTCAAGCCGGGGAGCTGTTTTTT. It is translated as CASSRGGGAQAGELFF.

The chain has TRBV27 and TRBJ2-7, with 10 nucleotides matching TRBD1. This CDR3 is built from 15 residues. V was clipped by 5 bases and J by 0 bases; unmatched bases: 4. CDR1 and CDR2 (germline): MNHEY, SMNVEV (reference sequence). CDR3 in DNA: TGTGCCAGCAGTCCCGGGACAGGGGCCTCCTACGAGCAGTACTTC. Amino acids: CASSPGTGASYEQYF.

The chain recombines TRBV29-1 with TRBJ1-4; 7 nucleotides align to TRBD1. The CDR3 loop spans 13 amino acids. The germline gives CDR1 SQVTM, CDR2 ANQGSEA. The V segment lost 7 bases and the J segment 3 bases; nucleotides outside the gene matches: 5. CDR3 sequence: CSARTGANEKLFF. The CDR3 region has the DNA TGCAGCGCCCGAACAGGGGCTAATGAAAAACTGTTTTTT.

This chain uses TRBV5-1 with TRBJ2-1; D is tentatively TRBD1 or TRBD2 (5 bases each). The CDR3 has 13 residues. The ends were cut back, 7 bases at V and 13 bases at J, with 21 bases in the middle. Germline CDR1 reads SGHRS; CDR2 reads YFSETQ. As DNA, the CDR3 is TGCGCCAGCGTCGGGGCCACCGAACTGGAACAGTTCTTC. Translation gives CASVGATELEQFF.

V is TRBV19 and J is TRBJ2-3; D gene uncertain. CDR1 is LNHDA, CDR2 SQIVND, per germline (reference sequence). The CDR3 has 17 amino acids. Trimming pared 4 bases from V and 0 bases from J, leaving 17 bases between. The CDR3 bases are TGTGCCAGTAGTAAACAATCCCCCCAGCTTAGCACAGATACGCAGTATTTT. Translated, it gives CASSKQSPQLSTDTQYF.

This rearrangement joins TRBV7-8 to TRBJ1-2; TRBD1 is a possible D gene (6 bases). V dropped 5 bases and J dropped 5 bases, with 12 bases sitting between them. CDR1 SGHVS and CDR2 FQNEAQ come from the germline V gene. The CDR3 covers 13 residues. For the CDR3, the DNA is TGTGCCAGCAGCACAGGGACGGATTATGGCTACACCTTC. Encoded protein: CASSTGTDYGYTF.

This clone was seen a handful of times. V is TRBV5-6 and J is TRBJ2-5; 10 bases are shared with TRBD2. CDR1 and CDR2 (germline): SGHDT, YYEEEE. The V segment lost 3 bases and the J segment 5 bases; nucleotides outside the gene matches: 7. CDR3 length: 15 amino acids. This chain's CDR3 is CASSSQRGGGETQYF. DNA of the CDR3: TGTGCCAGCAGCTCCCAGCGGGGGGGAGGGGAGACCCAGTACTTC.

V usage is TRBV19 and J usage is TRBJ2-5, with 10 positions matching TRBD2. Looked up from germline, CDR1 is LNHDA and CDR2 is SQIVND (reference sequence). This CDR3 is 15 amino acids long. V shed 5 bases, J shed 5 bases, and the junction held 8 bases outside the gene matches. CDR3: CASSESGTSVETQYF. The CDR3 coding sequence is TGTGCCAGTAGTGAATCCGGGACTAGCGTGGAGACCCAGTACTTC.

This chain joins TRBV6-6 and TRBJ1-2, with a weak D call TRBD1 (5 bases). V was cut by 6 bases and J by 8 bases, with 16 bases left in between. The germline V gene encodes CDR1 MNHNY and CDR2 SVGAGI (reference sequence). The CDR3 runs 13 residues. CDR3 DNA sequence: TGTGCCAGCAGATCCGGGCAGGGAAAGGGCTACACCTTC. Its translation is CASRSGQGKGYTF.

This chain uses TRBV2 with TRBJ1-2, with D unclear. The germline V gene has CDR1 SNHLY and CDR2 FYNNEI. V lost 7 bases and J 2 bases, leaving 11 bases between the germline ends. The CDR3 has 13 residues. The CDR3, as DNA: TGTGCCAGCATCCGGGCCCCCAACTATGGCTACACCTTC. Translation: CASIRAPNYGYTF.

The chain combines TRBV5-8 with TRBJ1-2; 7 nucleotides agree with TRBD1. V gave up 4 bases and J gave up 0 bases; unmatched junction bases: 9. CDR1 and CDR2 from the germline V gene are SGHTS and YDEGEE. The CDR3 totals 16 residues. CDR3 region: CASSQPGQVANYGYTF. CDR3 sequence (DNA): TGTGCCAGCAGCCAGCCCGGACAGGTAGCTAACTATGGCTACACCTTC.

This sequence joins TRBV9 and TRBJ2-3; D may be TRBD2 (7 bases). Trimming took 4 bases from V and 2 from J, leaving 17 bases between them. CDR1 and CDR2 from the germline V gene are SGDLS and YYNGEE. The length of the CDR3 is 16 residues. CDR3 region: CASSLGGGTTTDTQYF. CDR3 bases: TGTGCCAGCAGCCTGGGAGGGGGGACAACCACAGATACGCAGTATTTT. Based on the CDR3 plus reference TRBV9 and TRBJ2-3, the full variable domain is DSGVTQTPKHLITATGQRVTLRCSPRSGDLSVYWYQQSLDQGLQFLIQYYNGEERAKGNILERFSAQQFPDLHSELNLSSLELGDSALYFCASSLGGGTTTDTQYFGPGTRLTVL.

The rearrangement joins TRBV6-1 to TRBJ1-2; D remains unclear. Germline CDR1 MNHNS, CDR2 SASEGT. V lost 2 bases and J 8 bases, leaving 15 bases between the germline ends. CDR3 length: 14 amino acids. The CDR3 DNA reads TGTGCCAGCAGTGAAATTGTGGGTTTCGGAGGCTACACCTTC. Translation gives CASSEIVGFGGYTF.

The V gene is TRBV6-5, the J gene TRBJ1-1; no clear D gene. Per germline, CDR1 MNHEY and CDR2 SVGAGI. The CDR3 is made up of 15 amino acids. With 7 bases removed from V and 1 base from J, the gap between germline ends came to 16 bases. This chain's CDR3 is CASKPSGVRNTEAFF. The CDR3 DNA sequence: TGTGCCAGCAAGCCCTCAGGAGTTCGGAACACTGAAGCTTTCTTT.

V usage is TRBV18 and J usage is TRBJ2-3; D is ambiguous. The V end was cut by 6 bases, the J end by 0 bases, with 4 bases between. From germline, CDR1 is KGHSH and CDR2 LQKENI. This CDR3 has 12 amino acids. This CDR3 is CASSPSTDTQYF. CDR3 bases: TGTGCCAGCTCGCCTAGCACAGATACGCAGTATTTT. Full variable domain (remainder filled in from reference TRBV18 and TRBJ2-3): NAGVMQNPRHLVRRRGQEARLRCSPMKGHSHVYWYRQLPEEGLKFMVYLQKENIIDESGMPKERFSAEFPKEGPSILRIQQVVRGDSAAYFCASSPSTDTQYFGPGTRLTVL.

The rearrangement uses TRBV28 and TRBJ2-1; perhaps TRBD2 as D (6 bases). CDR1 is MDHEN and CDR2 is SYDVKM in the germline V gene. The V end was cut by 3 bases, the J end by 5 bases, with 14 bases between. This CDR3 has 15 amino acids. The CDR3: CASSFRGNPNNEQFF. The CDR3 DNA follows: TGTGCCAGCAGTTTCCGGGGGAACCCAAACAATGAGCAGTTCTTC.

The V call is TRBV5-4, the J call TRBJ2-1; D remains unclear. The CDR3 loop spans 13 amino acids. The V end lost 2 bases, the J end lost 4 bases, and 7 bases lay between the germline ends. Germline assignment: CDR1 SGHNT and CDR2 YYREEE (reference sequence). The CDR3 loop reads CASSFSEYNEQFF. CDR3 DNA sequence: TGTGCCAGCAGCTTCTCCGAGTACAATGAGCAGTTCTTC.

The chain combines TRBV5-1 with TRBJ2-3; D unclear. Trimming removed 0 bases from V and 1 base from J, with 12 bases in between. The CDR3 loop spans 16 amino acids. Germline CDR1 reads SGHRS; CDR2 reads YFSETQ. This chain's CDR3 is CASSLAESRGTDTQYF. Here the CDR3 DNA reads TGCGCCAGCAGCTTGGCCGAGTCCCGGGGCACAGATACGCAGTATTTT.

This chain joins TRBV5-1 and TRBJ1-3; 9 bases map to TRBD1. Unmatched junction bases numbered 8, after V lost 4 bases and J lost 0 bases. The germline gives CDR1 SGHRS, CDR2 YFSETQ. This CDR3 contains 17 residues. For the CDR3, the DNA is TGCGCCAGCAGCCCGGGGGACAGGGAAAGCTCTGGAAACACCATATATTTT. Its translation: CASSPGDRESSGNTIYF.

Here the CDR3 reads CASDRPYAGANVLTF. CDR3 coding DNA: TGTGCCTCCGACAGACCGTACGCTGGGGCCAACGTCCTGACTTTC. The chain combines TRBV5-5 with TRBJ2-6, with a possible D match to TRBD1 (5 bases). Between the trimmed V and J ends, which lost 10 bases and 2 bases, there was a span of 16 bases. The germline CDR1 and CDR2 sequences are SGHKS and YYEKEE (reference sequence). The CDR3 covers 15 residues.